This T cell receptor (beta chain) originates from a study of control samples from healthy donors and cancer patients. J gave up 5 bases and V 4 bases, and 4 bases lay outside the gene matches. The CDR3 length is 15 residues. Germline CDR1 is LGHNA and CDR2 is YNFKEQ. Libraries were prepared by immunoSEQ multiplex PCR; TCRdb keeps only in-frame clonotypes and omits some of them. The repertoire holds about 16,000 clones, with less than 90% as singletons. This clonotype originated in a man in his fifties or sixties with head and neck cancer. The sample taken for sequencing was PBMCs. This chain links TRBV4-2 with TRBJ2-5, with 13 positions matching TRBD2. In nucleotides, the CDR3 is TGTGCCAGCAGCCCTACTAGCGGGGGGGCTGAGACCCAGTACTTC. It specifies CASSPTSGGAETQYF.